This TCR beta chain is drawn from a study of T cell responses to AZD1222 COVID-19 vaccine. Points from the study as a whole: Recipients of AZD1222 seropositive at baseline numbered only 5 to 7. CD4 TCRs linked to vaccination spanned spike, dominating at 160-218 and 743-854. No day 14 peak samples; only post-peak repertoires were characterized. Unmutated regions of variants are reportedly targeted by nearly half of spike-specific TCRs.

Sequencing used immunoSEQ multiplex PCR; TCRdb keeps in-frame clones, though not all of them. The sample lists about 94,000 clones; around 85% were seen once. Note on this clone: Its matching antigen is unknown.

Trimming shortened V by 2 bases and J by 4 bases, and 12 bases separated the two germline ends. CDR1 SGHRS and CDR2 YFSETQ come from the germline V gene. This CDR3 has 15 amino acids. The source of this sequence is an adult who received the AZD1222 COVID-19 vaccine. The sample in question was peripheral blood, obtained 28 days after the second AZD1222 dose. The chain uses TRBV5-1 and TRBJ1-4; D is uncertain. CDR3 sequence: CASSFLGNDNEKLFF. In DNA, the CDR3 is TGCGCCAGCAGCTTTTTGGGAAATGATAATGAAAAACTGTTTTTT.